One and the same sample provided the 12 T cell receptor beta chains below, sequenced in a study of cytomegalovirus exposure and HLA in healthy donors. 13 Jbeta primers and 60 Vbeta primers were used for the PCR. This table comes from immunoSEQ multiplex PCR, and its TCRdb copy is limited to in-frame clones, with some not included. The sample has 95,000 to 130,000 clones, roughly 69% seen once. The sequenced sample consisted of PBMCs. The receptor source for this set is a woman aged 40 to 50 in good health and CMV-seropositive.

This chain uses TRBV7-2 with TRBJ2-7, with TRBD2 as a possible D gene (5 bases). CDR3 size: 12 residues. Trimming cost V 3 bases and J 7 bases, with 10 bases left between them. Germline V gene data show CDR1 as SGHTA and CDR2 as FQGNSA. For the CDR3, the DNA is TGTGCCAGCAGCTTGGCTACGGGGGAGCAGTACTTC. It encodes CASSLATGEQYF. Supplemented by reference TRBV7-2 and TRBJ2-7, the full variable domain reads GAGVSQSPSNKVTEKGKDVELRCDPISGHTALYWYRQSLGQGLEFLIYFQGNSAPDKSGLPSDRFSAERTGGSVSTLTIQRTQQEDSAVYLCASSLATGEQYFGPGTRLTVT.

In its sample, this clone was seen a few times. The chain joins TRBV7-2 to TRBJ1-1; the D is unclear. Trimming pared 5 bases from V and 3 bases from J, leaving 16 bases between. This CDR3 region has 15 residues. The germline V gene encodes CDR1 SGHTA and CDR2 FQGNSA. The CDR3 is CASSPRLGRYTEAFF. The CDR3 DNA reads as TGTGCCAGCAGCCCCAGGCTTGGTCGGTACACTGAAGCTTTCTTT. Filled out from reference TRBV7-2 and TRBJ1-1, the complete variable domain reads GAGVSQSPSNKVTEKGKDVELRCDPISGHTALYWYRQSLGQGLEFLIYFQGNSAPDKSGLPSDRFSAERTGGSVSTLTIQRTQQEDSAVYLCASSPRLGRYTEAFFGQGTRLTVV.

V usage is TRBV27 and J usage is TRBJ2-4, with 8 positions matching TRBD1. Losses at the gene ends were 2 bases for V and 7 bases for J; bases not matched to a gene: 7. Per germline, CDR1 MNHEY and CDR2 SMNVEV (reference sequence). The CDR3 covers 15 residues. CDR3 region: CASSLTQGAPNIQYF. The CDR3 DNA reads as TGTGCCAGCAGTTTAACCCAGGGGGCGCCCAACATTCAGTACTTC.

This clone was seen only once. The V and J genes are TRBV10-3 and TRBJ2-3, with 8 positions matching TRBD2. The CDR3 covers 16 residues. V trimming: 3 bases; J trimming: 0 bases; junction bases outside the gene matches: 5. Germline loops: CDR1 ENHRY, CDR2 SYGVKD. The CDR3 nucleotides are TGTGCCATCAGTGACCTTAGCGGGAAGAGCACAGATACGCAGTATTTT. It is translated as CAISDLSGKSTDTQYF.

The CDR3 region is CANRDSNYGYTF. The DNA of the CDR3 is TGTGCCAACCGAGACTCTAACTATGGCTACACCTTC. The genes are TRBV28 and TRBJ1-2; no definite D call. The CDR3 consists of 12 residues. Trimming pared 10 bases from V and 0 bases from J, leaving 9 bases between. Germline V gives CDR1 MDHEN, CDR2 SYDVKM.

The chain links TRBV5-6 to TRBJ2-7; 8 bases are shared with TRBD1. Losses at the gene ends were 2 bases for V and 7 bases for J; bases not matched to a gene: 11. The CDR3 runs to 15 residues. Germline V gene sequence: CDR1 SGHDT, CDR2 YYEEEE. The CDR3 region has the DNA TGTGCCAGCAGCTTCAACAGGGGGTCCATGATGGAGCAGTACTTC. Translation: CASSFNRGSMMEQYF.

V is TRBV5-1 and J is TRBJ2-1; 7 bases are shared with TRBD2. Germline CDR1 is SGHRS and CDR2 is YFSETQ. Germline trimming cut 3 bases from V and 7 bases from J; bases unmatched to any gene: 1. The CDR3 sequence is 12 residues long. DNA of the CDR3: TGCGCCAGCAGCTGGGGGGGGAATGAGCAGTTCTTC. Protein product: CASSWGGNEQFF.

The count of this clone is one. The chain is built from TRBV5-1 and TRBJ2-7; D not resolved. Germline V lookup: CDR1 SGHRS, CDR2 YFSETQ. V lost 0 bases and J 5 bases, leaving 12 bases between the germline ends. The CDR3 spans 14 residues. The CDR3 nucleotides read TGCGCCAGCAGCTTGGGTTGGCCCTCAGACGAGCAGTACTTC. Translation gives CASSLGWPSDEQYF.

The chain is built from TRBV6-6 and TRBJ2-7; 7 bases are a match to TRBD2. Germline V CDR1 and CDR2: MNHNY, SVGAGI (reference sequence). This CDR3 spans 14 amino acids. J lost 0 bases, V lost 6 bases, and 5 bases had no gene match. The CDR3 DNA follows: TGTGCCAGCAGGAGAGCGGGAACCTCCTACGAGCAGTACTTC. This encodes CASRRAGTSYEQYF.

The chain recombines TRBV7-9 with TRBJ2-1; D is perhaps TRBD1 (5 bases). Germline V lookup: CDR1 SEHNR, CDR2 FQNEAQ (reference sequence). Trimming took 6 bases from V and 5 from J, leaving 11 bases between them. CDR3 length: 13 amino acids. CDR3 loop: CASRLQEHNEQFF. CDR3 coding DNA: TGTGCCAGCAGACTACAGGAACACAATGAGCAGTTCTTC.

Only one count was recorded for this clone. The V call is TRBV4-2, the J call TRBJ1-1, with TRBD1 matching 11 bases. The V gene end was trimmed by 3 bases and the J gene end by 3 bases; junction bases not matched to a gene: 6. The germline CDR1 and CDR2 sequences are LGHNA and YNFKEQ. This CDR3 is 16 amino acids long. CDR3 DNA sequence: TGTGCCAGCAGCCACTTCCCGGGACAGGGGGACACTGAAGCTTTCTTT. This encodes CASSHFPGQGDTEAFF.

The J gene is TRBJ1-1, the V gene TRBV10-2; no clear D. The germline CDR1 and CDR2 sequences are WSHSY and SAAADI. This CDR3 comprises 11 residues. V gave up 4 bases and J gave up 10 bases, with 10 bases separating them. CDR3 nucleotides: TGCGCCAGCAGTGGCCCAACGGGAGCTTTCTTT. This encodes CASSGPTGAFF.